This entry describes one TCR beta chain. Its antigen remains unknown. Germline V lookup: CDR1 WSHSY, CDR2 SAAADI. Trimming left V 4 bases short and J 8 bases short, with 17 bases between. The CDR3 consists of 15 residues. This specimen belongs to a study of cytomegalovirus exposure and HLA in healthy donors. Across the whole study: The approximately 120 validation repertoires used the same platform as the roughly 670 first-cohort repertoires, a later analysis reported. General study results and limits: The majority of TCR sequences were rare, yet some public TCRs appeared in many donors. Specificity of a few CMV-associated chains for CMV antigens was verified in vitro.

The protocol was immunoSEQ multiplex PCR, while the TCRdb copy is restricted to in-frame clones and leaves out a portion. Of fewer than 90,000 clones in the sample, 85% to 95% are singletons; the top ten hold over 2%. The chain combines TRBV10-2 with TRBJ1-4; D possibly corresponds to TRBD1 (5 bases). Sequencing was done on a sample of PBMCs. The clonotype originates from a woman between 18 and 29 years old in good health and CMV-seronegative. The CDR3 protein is CASSGGALSLEKLFF. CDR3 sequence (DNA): TGCGCCAGCAGTGGTGGGGCGCTATCCTTAGAAAAACTGTTTTTT.